The subject of this entry is one T cell receptor (beta chain). This CDR3 comprises 16 residues. Germline loops: CDR1 SGHVS, CDR2 FNYEAQ. V trimming: 5 bases; J trimming: 0 bases; junction bases outside the gene matches: 1. This entry comes from a study of blood T cell repertoires in COVID-19. Study context: Samples representing acute and convalescent COVID-19 were sourced from the United States, Italy and Spain.

Repertoires were generated with immunoSEQ multiplex PCR, while TCRdb's copy carries only in-frame clones and drops some. The sample records about 200,000 clones, around 85% being singletons. The sample comprised peripheral blood. The TCR originated in a woman between 70 and 85 years old with acute or convalescent COVID-19. V and J are TRBV7-6 and TRBJ2-2; 12 nucleotides match TRBD2. The CDR3 spells CASSRLAGANTGELFF. CDR3 DNA: TGTGCCAGCAGCCGACTAGCGGGGGCGAACACCGGGGAGCTGTTTTTT. The full variable domain, completed using reference TRBV7-6 and TRBJ2-2, is GAGVSQSPRYKVTKRGQDVALRCDPISGHVSLYWYRQALGQGPEFLTYFNYEAQQDKSGLPNDRFSAERPEGSISTLTIQRTEQRDSAMYRCASSRLAGANTGELFFGEGSRLTVL.